Below are 9 T cell receptor beta chains sequenced from a single sample in a study of regulatory T cells in long-lasting Graves disease. To make TCR beta libraries, researchers used iRepertoire HTBI primers and Arm-PCR of CDR3 regions. In TCRdb, the multiplex PCR reads were re-called with MiXCR into one record per CDR3 protein. Here the sample spans some 340,000 distinct CDR3 sequences, approximately 23% being singletons. Indicated time point: persistent/refractory GD, antithyroid drugs over 5 years with positive TRAb. Construction of the TCR library relied on RNA isolated from PBMCs. The sequencing here drew on peripheral blood mononuclear cells (PBMCs), taken when the disease was refractory, from a patient treated with antithyroid drugs. The receptors originated from a woman aged 40-49 years with Graves disease.

This clonotype has at least ten counts. This chain uses TRBV28 with TRBJ1-4; a possible D gene is TRBD1 (5 bases). V lost 2 bases and J lost 8, with 9 bases in between. The CDR3 covers 13 residues. Germline V CDR1 and CDR2: MDHEN, SYDVKM. The DNA for the CDR3 is TGTGCCAGCAGTTTACCAGGGAAAGAAAAACTGTTTTTT. Amino acids: CASSLPGKEKLFF.

This clonotype was found a few times. The J gene is TRBJ2-1, the V gene TRBV5-6, with 8 bases matching TRBD2. The CDR3 runs 17 residues. J lost 4 bases, V lost 3 bases, and 12 bases had no gene match. Germline V CDR1 and CDR2: SGHDT, YYEEEE. In DNA, the CDR3 is TGTGCCAGCAGCTCCGGGGGGGGGGTGACCAAGTACAATGAGCAGTTCTTC. It specifies CASSSGGGVTKYNEQFF.

This clonotype has only a few counts. This rearrangement joins TRBV20-1 to TRBJ1-1, with 9 bases identical to TRBD1. The CDR3 totals 14 residues. Trimming removed 5 bases from V and 2 bases from J; junction bases left unmatched: 6. From germline, CDR1 is DFQATT and CDR2 SNEGSKA (reference sequence). The CDR3 DNA sequence: TGCAGTGCTCCCCGGACAGGGGCAAACACTGAAGCTTTCTTT. It translates to CSAPRTGANTEAFF.

This clonotype was observed a few times. The chain carries TRBV20-1 and TRBJ2-7; 7 nucleotides line up with TRBD2. J lost 3 bases, V lost 6 bases, and 11 bases had no gene match. Germline V CDR1 and CDR2: DFQATT, SNEGSKA (reference sequence). The CDR3 has 14 amino acids. The CDR3 nucleotides read TGCAGTGCCAGTAAGGCGGGAGCGAACTACGAGCAGTACTTC. Residues: CSASKAGANYEQYF.

In this sample, this clonotype turned up many times. The chain uses TRBV29-1 and TRBJ2-7; TRBD1 matches 10 bases. V gave up 4 bases and J gave up 3 bases; unmatched junction bases: 9. The CDR3 contains 15 residues. The germline CDR1 and CDR2 sequences are SQVTM and ANQGSEA. In nucleotides, the CDR3 is TGCAGCGTTGGCGGGATCCGGGACAGGGGCTACGAGCAGTACTTC. Translated, it gives CSVGGIRDRGYEQYF.

This clonotype came up once. The germline gene is not matched at one end of the junction; a read error may be the cause. The rearrangement links TRBV18 to TRBJ1-1; tentative D call: TRBD1 (6 bases). CDR1 is KGHSH, CDR2 LQKENI, per germline. The CDR3 spans 14 residues. The CDR3 here is CANSPLGANTEAFF. CDR3 nucleotides: TGTGCCAACTCACCCCTGGGGGCGAACACTGAAGCTTTCTTT.

The genes are TRBV20-1 and TRBJ2-7; TRBD2 agrees at 15 bases. The germline V gene encodes CDR1 DFQATT and CDR2 SNEGSKA (reference sequence). The CDR3 contains 15 residues. Trimming took 2 bases from V and 7 from J; bases not matched to a gene: 6. The CDR3 DNA sequence: TGCAGTGCTAGAACAAGGACTAGCGGGAGGGAGGAGCAGTACTTC. Its protein is CSARTRTSGREEQYF.

The chain links TRBV7-9 to TRBJ2-2, with D possibly TRBD2 on 6 matching bases. Trimming stripped 2 bases from V and 4 bases from J, with 11 bases between. Germline-derived CDR1 and CDR2 are SEHNR and FQNEAQ (reference sequence). The CDR3 covers 15 residues. The CDR3 nucleotides read TGTGCCAGCAGCTTAAGAGGGGAGGTCACCGGGGAGCTGTTTTTT. It codes for CASSLRGEVTGELFF.

The rearrangement uses TRBV11-2 and TRBJ2-7, with TRBD2 identical over 9 bases. The germline V gene has CDR1 SGHAT and CDR2 FQNNGV. The CDR3 consists of 15 residues. Germline trimming cut 1 base from V and 4 bases from J; bases unmatched to any gene: 5. This chain's CDR3 is CASSLVSREGYEQYF. The CDR3, as DNA: TGTGCCAGCAGCTTAGTGTCGCGGGAGGGTTACGAGCAGTACTTC.